This T cell receptor (beta chain) was identified in a study of shared clonotypes between healthy human individuals. Study-wide background: Three plates each covered CD4 naive and memory; CD8 naive two, CD8 memory one.

About this clone: Its antigen is unknown.

General observations from the study: Non-shared clonotypes displayed generation probabilities falling below those of clonotypes present in all four donors.

Germline V gene data show CDR1 as SGHNT and CDR2 as YYREEE (reference sequence). The CDR3 consists of 16 residues. V was clipped by 3 bases and J by 4 bases; unmatched bases: 8. Clones were read by immunoSEQ multiplex PCR, and TCRdb kept only the in-frame ones, dropping some. The sample includes 1,500,000 or so clones, roughly 96% of them seen just once. Into CD45RA+ naive and CD45RA-negative memory subsets, the CD4+ cells were split. Sequenced sample: naive CD4+ T cells sorted from blood. Indicated subset: CD45RA+ positively selected. The chain employs TRBV5-4 and TRBJ2-3; the match to TRBD2 covers 10 bases. This TCR was sampled from a man under 40 in good health. The CDR3 DNA follows: TGTGCCAGCAGCTCACCTAGCGGGAGAGGCTCAGATACGCAGTATTTT. Its translation is CASSSPSGRGSDTQYF.